A selection of T cell receptor beta chains follows, all from one sample in a study of blood T cell repertoires in COVID-19. Here immunoSEQ multiplex PCR was the method, and the copy in TCRdb shows in-frame clones only, minus some. The data contain 100,000 to 150,000 clones, 70% to 90% of them singletons. Sample: peripheral blood. Source of these receptors: a man aged 70 or older with active COVID-19. Each CDR3 is given with its conserved first and last residue. Fields, in order: D gene, J gene, V gene, clone size, CDR3 DNA, CDR3 protein. A D gene is named only where the DNA matches it firmly. Not all rows give a size; the values are once, few, many and, for expanded clones, a class.

d_call: TRBD1; j_call: TRBJ2-6; v_call: TRBV19; clone_size: .; cdr3_nt: TGTGCCAGTAGGTGGACAGGGGGCTCTGGGGCCAACGTCCTGGCTTTC; cdr3_aa: CASRWTGGSGANVLAF
d_call: TRBD1; j_call: TRBJ2-1; v_call: TRBV28; clone_size: .; cdr3_nt: TGTGCCAGCAGTCCCGCGGACAGGGGTTTCAATGAGCAGTTCTTC; cdr3_aa: CASSPADRGFNEQFF
d_call: .; j_call: TRBJ2-7; v_call: TRBV20-1; clone_size: .; cdr3_nt: TGCAGTGCAGGGGTTGGCGAGCAGTACTTC; cdr3_aa: CSAGVGEQYF
d_call: .; j_call: TRBJ2-7; v_call: TRBV6-5; clone_size: .; cdr3_nt: TGTGCCAGCAGGTCCGGGGGTGGCGAGCAGTACTTC; cdr3_aa: CASRSGGGEQYF
d_call: TRBD2; j_call: TRBJ2-7; v_call: TRBV30; clone_size: .; cdr3_nt: TGTGCCTGGAGCATCACGGGACTACCCTACGAGCAGTACTTC; cdr3_aa: CAWSITGLPYEQYF
d_call: .; j_call: TRBJ1-3; v_call: TRBV18; clone_size: .; cdr3_nt: TGTGCCAGCTCACCCTCAGGAGGCTCTGGAAACACCATATATTTT; cdr3_aa: CASSPSGGSGNTIYF
d_call: TRBD2; j_call: TRBJ2-5; v_call: TRBV28; clone_size: .; cdr3_nt: TGTGCCAGCAGTTTGTCGTGGTCTAGCGGGAGCGTGGAGACCCAGTACTTC; cdr3_aa: CASSLSWSSGSVETQYF
d_call: TRBD2; j_call: TRBJ2-7; v_call: TRBV11-2; clone_size: .; cdr3_nt: TGTGCCAGCAGCTTAGTAGGGACTAGCGGAGCCTACGAGCAGTACTTC; cdr3_aa: CASSLVGTSGAYEQYF
d_call: TRBD1; j_call: TRBJ1-2; v_call: TRBV9; clone_size: .; cdr3_nt: TGTGCCAGCAGCGCCGGGACAGGGGAAAGTGGCTACACCTTC; cdr3_aa: CASSAGTGESGYTF
d_call: TRBD2; j_call: TRBJ2-7; v_call: TRBV5-1; clone_size: few; cdr3_nt: TGCGCCAGCAGCCCGCTACTGACTAGCGGTGAGCAGTACTTC; cdr3_aa: CASSPLLTSGEQYF
d_call: .; j_call: TRBJ2-1; v_call: TRBV18; clone_size: .; cdr3_nt: TGTGCCAGCTCGCAACTAGAGAGCTCCTACAATGAGCAGTTCTTC; cdr3_aa: CASSQLESSYNEQFF
d_call: TRBD1; j_call: TRBJ1-3; v_call: TRBV3-1/TRBV3-2; clone_size: once; cdr3_nt: TGTGCCAGCAGCCTGGACAGGGGATATGGAAACACCATATATTTT; cdr3_aa: CASSLDRGYGNTIYF
d_call: .; j_call: TRBJ2-1; v_call: TRBV11-2; clone_size: .; cdr3_nt: TGTGCCAGCAGCTTCGGTAGCGCTTATGAGCAGTTCTTC; cdr3_aa: CASSFGSAYEQFF
d_call: TRBD2; j_call: TRBJ2-1; v_call: TRBV18; clone_size: .; cdr3_nt: TGTGCCAGCTCACCGATGGGAGCGGGAGGGAGAGAGGAGCAGTTCTTC; cdr3_aa: CASSPMGAGGREEQFF
d_call: TRBD1; j_call: TRBJ1-6; v_call: TRBV6-4; clone_size: .; cdr3_nt: TGTGCCAGCAGTGACTCGCCAGGGGGAAATTCACCCCTCCACTTT; cdr3_aa: CASSDSPGGNSPLHF
d_call: .; j_call: TRBJ1-6; v_call: TRBV14; clone_size: once; cdr3_nt: TGTGCCAGCAGCCAAGATAGTGGCGGGGTGACCTCACCCCTCCACTTT; cdr3_aa: CASSQDSGGVTSPLHF
d_call: TRBD2; j_call: TRBJ2-1; v_call: TRBV7-3; clone_size: .; cdr3_nt: TGTGCCAGCAGCTTCGTAGCGGGAGTCCCCTACAATGAGCAGTTCTTC; cdr3_aa: CASSFVAGVPYNEQFF
d_call: .; j_call: TRBJ1-4; v_call: TRBV18; clone_size: .; cdr3_nt: TGTGCCAGCTTCTCCGGGTTTATTAATGAAAAACTGTTTTTT; cdr3_aa: CASFSGFINEKLFF
d_call: TRBD1; j_call: TRBJ2-2; v_call: TRBV6-1; clone_size: .; cdr3_nt: TGTGCCAGCAGTGATAGAGGGGGACAGGGCGTGGCCGGGGAGCTGTTTTTT; cdr3_aa: CASSDRGGQGVAGELFF
d_call: .; j_call: TRBJ2-7; v_call: TRBV21-1; clone_size: once; cdr3_nt: TGTGCCAGCAGCACCACTAGCGGGGGCCTCTCCTACGAGCAGTACTTC; cdr3_aa: CASSTTSGGLSYEQYF
d_call: TRBD2; j_call: TRBJ2-3; v_call: TRBV7-9; clone_size: .; cdr3_nt: TGTGCCAGCAGCTTGGTTAGCGGGAGGGCCAAGGATACGCAGTATTTT; cdr3_aa: CASSLVSGRAKDTQYF
d_call: .; j_call: TRBJ1-6; v_call: TRBV28; clone_size: .; cdr3_nt: TGTGCCAGCAGTTTTGTTGACAGTTATAATTCACCCCTCCACTTT; cdr3_aa: CASSFVDSYNSPLHF
d_call: .; j_call: TRBJ1-3; v_call: TRBV21-1; clone_size: .; cdr3_nt: TGTGCCAGCCGCGATCGGGGGGCCCGAAACACCATATATTTT; cdr3_aa: CASRDRGARNTIYF
d_call: TRBD2; j_call: TRBJ2-7; v_call: TRBV11-2; clone_size: .; cdr3_nt: TGTGCCAGCAGCTTATTGAGGGAGGGGACCTACGAGCAGTACTTC; cdr3_aa: CASSLLREGTYEQYF
d_call: .; j_call: TRBJ1-4; v_call: TRBV9; clone_size: .; cdr3_nt: TGTGCCAGCAGCGTAGCAGGGGCAGCTAATGAAAAACTGTTTTTT; cdr3_aa: CASSVAGAANEKLFF
d_call: .; j_call: TRBJ2-5; v_call: TRBV19; clone_size: .; cdr3_nt: TGTGCCAGTAGTACCAGACATTCCGAGACCCAGTACTTC; cdr3_aa: CASSTRHSETQYF
d_call: .; j_call: TRBJ1-5; v_call: TRBV19; clone_size: .; cdr3_nt: TGTGCCAGTAGTATAATGACAGCTAGCAATCAGCCCCAGCATTTT; cdr3_aa: CASSIMTASNQPQHF
d_call: .; j_call: TRBJ2-5; v_call: TRBV5-1; clone_size: .; cdr3_nt: TGCGCCAGCAGCTCAGGGATAGGAGAGACCCAGTACTTC; cdr3_aa: CASSSGIGETQYF
d_call: TRBD2; j_call: TRBJ2-1; v_call: TRBV7-2; clone_size: once; cdr3_nt: TGTGCCAGCAGCCCCCGTGGGCTGGCTAGCGGGAACAATGAGCAGTTCTTC; cdr3_aa: CASSPRGLASGNNEQFF
d_call: .; j_call: TRBJ1-4; v_call: TRBV19; clone_size: .; cdr3_nt: TGTGCCAGTAAGGGAGATGAAAAACTGTTTTTT; cdr3_aa: CASKGDEKLFF
d_call: .; j_call: TRBJ1-1; v_call: TRBV12-3/TRBV12-4; clone_size: .; cdr3_nt: TGTGCTGTACGACAGGAGACGAACACTGAAGCTTTCTTT; cdr3_aa: CAVRQETNTEAFF
d_call: TRBD1; j_call: TRBJ2-3; v_call: TRBV7-2; clone_size: .; cdr3_nt: TGTGCCAGCAGCTTAGGAGACAGGGATGTTGATACGCAGTATTTT; cdr3_aa: CASSLGDRDVDTQYF
d_call: TRBD1; j_call: TRBJ2-7; v_call: TRBV7-2; clone_size: .; cdr3_nt: TGTGCCAGCAGCTTCCCGACAGGGGGCGGAACCTACGAGCAGTACTTC; cdr3_aa: CASSFPTGGGTYEQYF
d_call: TRBD1; j_call: TRBJ2-7; v_call: TRBV27; clone_size: .; cdr3_nt: TGTGCCAGCAGACAGGGGCCCGCCTACGAGCAGTACTTC; cdr3_aa: CASRQGPAYEQYF
d_call: .; j_call: TRBJ1-5; v_call: TRBV18; clone_size: .; cdr3_nt: TGTGCCAGCTCACCCACGACAGACCAGCCCCAGCATTTT; cdr3_aa: CASSPTTDQPQHF
d_call: .; j_call: TRBJ1-5; v_call: TRBV19; clone_size: .; cdr3_nt: TGTGCCAGTAGTATAGGCAGACTTAATCAGCCCCAGCATTTT; cdr3_aa: CASSIGRLNQPQHF
d_call: TRBD1; j_call: TRBJ1-4; v_call: TRBV7-2; clone_size: .; cdr3_nt: TGTGCCAGCAGCAAGGGACAGGTCAATGAAAAACTGTTTTTT; cdr3_aa: CASSKGQVNEKLFF
d_call: .; j_call: TRBJ2-2; v_call: TRBV5-1; clone_size: .; cdr3_nt: TGCGCCAGCAGCTATTCCGGGACTGCGAACACCGGGGAGCTGTTTTTT; cdr3_aa: CASSYSGTANTGELFF
d_call: .; j_call: TRBJ2-2; v_call: TRBV19; clone_size: .; cdr3_nt: TGTGCCAGTAGTATAGGCAGGAACACCGGGGAGCTGTTTTTT; cdr3_aa: CASSIGRNTGELFF
d_call: TRBD2; j_call: TRBJ2-2; v_call: TRBV7-3; clone_size: once; cdr3_nt: TGTGCCAGCAGCTCTAGCGGGAGATGGACCGGGGAGCTGTTTTTT; cdr3_aa: CASSSSGRWTGELFF